These 15 T cell receptor beta chains originate from one sample sequenced in a study of blood T cell repertoires in COVID-19. Sequencing was performed with immunoSEQ multiplex PCR; in TCRdb, only in-frame clones are kept and a portion is missing. The sample has some 120,000 clones; more than 70% are singletons. Material for sequencing was peripheral blood. The receptors come from a human donor in a cohort sampled during active COVID-19.

This sequence joins TRBV6-5 and TRBJ1-1; possibly TRBD1 for D (6 bases). Per the germline V gene, CDR1 is MNHEY and CDR2 is SVGAGI. This CDR3 has 14 amino acids. The V and J ends lost 7 bases and 2 bases respectively, with 14 bases between them. The CDR3 reads CASTRDRLNTEAFF. The CDR3 DNA reads as TGTGCCAGCACCAGAGACAGGCTTAACACTGAAGCTTTCTTT.

In its sample, this clone was seen a few times. This chain connects TRBV7-9 to TRBJ2-3; TRBD2 matches 10 bases. The ends lost 5 bases at V and 0 bases at J; junction bases unmatched: 11. CDR3 length: 18 amino acids. Per the germline V gene, CDR1 is SEHNR and CDR2 is FQNEAQ (reference sequence). The CDR3 region has the DNA TGTGCCAGCAGCCTCGCCGGGACTAGCGTAACTAGCACAGATACGCAGTATTTT. The encoded protein is CASSLAGTSVTSTDTQYF.

The chain uses TRBV7-2 and TRBJ1-2, with 10 bases aligning to TRBD1. The germline V gene has CDR1 SGHTA and CDR2 FQGNSA. V was clipped by 1 base and J by 5 bases; unmatched bases: 10. This CDR3 has 17 residues. The CDR3 region has the DNA TGTGCCAGCAGCTTAGTGGGACAGGGGCCCTTAGGGTATGGCTACACCTTC. Its translation: CASSLVGQGPLGYGYTF.

V usage is TRBV6-6 and J usage is TRBJ2-4; D may be TRBD1 (6 bases). The CDR3 is 15 amino acids. V shed 1 base and J shed 0 bases, with 7 bases lying between them. CDR1 is MNHNY, CDR2 SVGAGI, per germline (reference sequence). For the CDR3, the DNA is TGTGCCAGCAGTTACTTGACAGGAGCCAAAAACATTCAGTACTTC. Protein: CASSYLTGAKNIQYF.

The genes are TRBV19 and TRBJ1-5, with D possibly TRBD1 on 5 matching bases. The CDR3 extends over 12 amino acids. With 4 bases removed from V and 7 bases from J, the gap between germline ends came to 8 bases. Germline-derived CDR1 and CDR2 are LNHDA and SQIVND (reference sequence). The CDR3 protein is CASSKGLQPQHF. The CDR3 DNA reads as TGTGCCAGTAGTAAGGGACTCCAGCCCCAGCATTTT.

The chain employs TRBV7-2 and TRBJ2-5, with 8 positions matching TRBD1. CDR1 and CDR2 (germline): SGHTA, FQGNSA. V was pared by 5 bases and J by 4 bases, with 6 bases of the junction left unmatched. The CDR3 spans 14 residues. This CDR3 reads CASSPGQGGETQYF. CDR3 DNA: TGTGCCAGCAGCCCCGGACAGGGAGGAGAGACCCAGTACTTC.

Of note for this clone: An end of the junction does not agree with germline; a read error may underlie this. The chain carries TRBV29-1 and TRBJ2-2; no definite D call. The germline V gene has CDR1 SQVTM and CDR2 ANQGSEA. The CDR3 length is 11 residues. For the CDR3, the DNA is TGCAGCGTAGAAGCCTTGGGGGAGCTGTTTTTT. Amino acid sequence: CSVEALGELFF.

The chain recombines TRBV24-1 with TRBJ1-5, with D tentatively TRBD1 (6 bases). V lost 2 bases, J lost 5 bases, and 12 bases lay in between. Germline CDR1 reads KGHDR; CDR2 reads SFDVKD. There are 15 residues in the CDR3. The CDR3 reads CATSDSGQPYQPQHF. DNA for the CDR3: TGTGCCACCAGTGATTCTGGACAGCCTTATCAGCCCCAGCATTTT.

The V and J genes are TRBV19 and TRBJ2-7; 7 bases fit TRBD2. V shed 2 bases and J 4 bases; nucleotides not matched to a gene: 2. The germline V gene has CDR1 LNHDA and CDR2 SQIVND (reference sequence). The CDR3 extends over 13 amino acids. DNA for the CDR3: TGTGCCAGTAGTATACAAGCGGGGTACGAGCAGTACGTC. Protein: CASSIQAGYEQYV.

This clone has only one observation. This sequence joins TRBV15 and TRBJ1-1, with TRBD1 as a possible D gene (5 bases). Germline V gives CDR1 LNHNV, CDR2 YYDKDF (reference sequence). V lost 6 bases and J lost 6, with 20 bases in between. This CDR3 spans 15 amino acids. CDR3 amino acids: CATRRGMRPASEAFF. The CDR3 nucleotides are TGTGCCACCAGGCGGGGGATGCGACCCGCCTCTGAAGCTTTCTTT.

The V gene is TRBV30, the J gene TRBJ1-2; 10 positions match TRBD1. This CDR3 spans 15 amino acids. V lost 7 bases and J lost 4; bases outside the gene matches: 12. Germline V gene data show CDR1 as GTSNPN and CDR2 as SVGIG (reference sequence). In DNA form, the CDR3 reads TGTGCCTCCAAACGGGACAGGGGAGACAGCTATGGCTACACCTTC. The encoded protein is CASKRDRGDSYGYTF.

J is TRBJ2-2 and V is TRBV3-1 (or the pseudogene TRBV3-2); D call uncertain. V shed 0 bases and J shed 4 bases, with 15 bases lying between them. CDR3 size: 17 residues. Germline CDR1 is LGHDT and CDR2 is YNNKEL (reference sequence). As DNA, the CDR3 is TGTGCCAGCAGCCAAGATCTAATCTCGATGAGCACCGGGGAGCTGTTTTTT. It yields the protein CASSQDLISMSTGELFF.

The rearrangement uses TRBV5-6 and TRBJ1-2; 7 nucleotides align to TRBD1. The CDR3 totals 15 residues. V lost 0 bases, J lost 4 bases, and 6 bases stayed unmatched. Germline V gene data show CDR1 as SGHDT and CDR2 as YYEEEE. The CDR3 reads CASSLGVRGTYGYTF. DNA for the CDR3: TGTGCCAGCAGCTTGGGAGTCAGGGGGACCTATGGCTACACCTTC.

The CDR3 DNA reads as TGTGCCAGCAGTCCTAGCGGGAGGCCAGTCACCGGGGAGCTGTTTTTT. Amino acid sequence: CASSPSGRPVTGELFF. The chain links TRBV3-1 (or the pseudogene TRBV3-2) to TRBJ2-2; TRBD2 matches at 11 bases. V trimming: 6 bases; J trimming: 4 bases; junction bases outside the gene matches: 7. The CDR3 spans 16 residues. CDR1 is LGHDT, CDR2 YNNKEL, per germline (reference sequence).

The rearrangement joins TRBV7-9 to TRBJ1-2; D unresolved. V lost 5 bases to trimming and J lost 5 bases, with 24 bases between them. The CDR3 totals 17 residues. Germline CDR1 reads SEHNR; CDR2 reads FQNEAQ (reference sequence). CDR3 bases: TGTGCCAGCAGCCAAACCAAGGTGGGAGAGGGAGGATATGGCTACACCTTC. It is translated as CASSQTKVGEGGYGYTF.